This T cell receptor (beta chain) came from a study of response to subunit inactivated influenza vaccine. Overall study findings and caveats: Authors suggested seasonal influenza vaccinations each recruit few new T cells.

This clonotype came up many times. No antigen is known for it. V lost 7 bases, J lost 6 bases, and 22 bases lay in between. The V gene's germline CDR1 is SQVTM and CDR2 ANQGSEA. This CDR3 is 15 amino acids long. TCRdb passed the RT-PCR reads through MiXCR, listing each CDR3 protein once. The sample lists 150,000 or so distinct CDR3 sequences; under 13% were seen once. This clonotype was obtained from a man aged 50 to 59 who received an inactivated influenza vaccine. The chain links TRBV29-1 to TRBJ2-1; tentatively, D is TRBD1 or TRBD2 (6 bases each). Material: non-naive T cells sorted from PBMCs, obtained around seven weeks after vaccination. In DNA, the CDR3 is TGCAGCGCCGTGAGGGGGGTAAGAGGTTCCAATGAGCAGTTCTTC. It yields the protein CSAVRGVRGSNEQFF.